The 27 T cell receptor beta chains below all came from one sample that was sequenced in a study of blood T cell repertoires in COVID-19. The method was immunoSEQ multiplex PCR; TCRdb's version includes in-frame clones alone and lacks a portion of them. The table records more than 200,000 clones, approximately 86% of them present only once. Sequencing was done on a sample of PBMCs or T cells enriched from blood (not recorded which). These TCRs come from a woman between 45 and 60 years old who had recovered from COVID-19.

This chain links TRBV14 with TRBJ2-2; possibly TRBD1 for D (5 bases). CDR3 length: 14 residues. Trimming removed 0 bases from V and 6 bases from J, with 8 bases in between. CDR1 SGHDN and CDR2 FVKESK come from the germline V gene. CDR3 region: CASSQDWGAGELFF. CDR3 DNA sequence: TGTGCCAGCAGCCAAGACTGGGGCGCCGGGGAGCTGTTTTTT. The whole variable domain, filled in from reference TRBV14 and TRBJ2-2, reads EAGVTQFPSHSVIEKGQTVTLRCDPISGHDNLYWYRRVMGKEIKFLLHFVKESKQDESGMPNNRFLAERTGGTYSTLKVQPAELEDSGVYFCASSQDWGAGELFFGEGSRLTVL.

This chain joins TRBV5-4 and TRBJ2-3; maybe TRBD2 (6 bases). CDR1 and CDR2 from the germline V gene are SGHNT and YYREEE (reference sequence). V dropped 0 bases and J dropped 5 bases, with 10 bases sitting between them. The CDR3 consists of 14 residues. The CDR3 DNA sequence: TGTGCCAGCAGCTTGGGGGGGGTGGGAGATACGCAGTATTTT. It is translated as CASSLGGVGDTQYF.

The chain joins TRBV7-2 to TRBJ2-5, with D tentatively TRBD1 (5 bases). This CDR3 contains 13 residues. Germline V gene lookup returns CDR1 SGHTA and CDR2 FQGNSA. V was pared by 3 bases and J by 4 bases, with 9 bases between. The CDR3 protein is CASSLGRGETQYF. The DNA of the CDR3 is TGTGCCAGCAGCTTGGGAAGGGGAGAGACCCAGTACTTC.

The chain employs TRBV3-1 (or the pseudogene TRBV3-2) and TRBJ2-7; TRBD2 matches 11 bases. The CDR3 contains 15 residues. Per the germline V gene, CDR1 is LGHDT and CDR2 is YNNKEL (reference sequence). V gave up 4 bases and J gave up 6 bases; unmatched junction bases: 8. The CDR3: CASSLTGTSGVEQYF. In DNA form, the CDR3 reads TGTGCCAGCAGCCTCACCGGGACTAGCGGTGTCGAGCAGTACTTC.

A few counts support this clone. The V and J genes are TRBV4-1 and TRBJ2-4; 8 nucleotides match TRBD1. V was pared by 6 bases and J by 7 bases, with 8 bases of the junction left unmatched. The CDR3 is 14 amino acids. The germline V gene has CDR1 MGHRA and CDR2 YSYEKL. In nucleotides, the CDR3 is TGCGCCAGCAGAAAGACAGGGGACCTTAACATTCAGTACTTC. Amino acids: CASRKTGDLNIQYF.

V is TRBV29-1 and J is TRBJ1-1; D may be TRBD1 (5 bases). Germline values: CDR1 SQVTM, CDR2 ANQGSEA. This CDR3 spans 14 amino acids. V was pared by 7 bases and J by 4 bases, with 19 bases between. CDR3 residues: CSGGGTQGGTEAFF. DNA of the CDR3: TGCAGCGGTGGCGGGACCCAGGGTGGCACTGAAGCTTTCTTT. Combining the CDR3 with reference TRBV29-1 and TRBJ1-1 gives the whole variable domain SAVISQKPSRDICQRGTSLTIQCQVDSQVTMMFWYRQQPGQSLTLIATANQGSEATYESGFVIDKFPISRPNLTFSTLTVSNMSPEDSSIYLCSGGGTQGGTEAFFGQGTRLTVV.

The chain couples TRBV5-1 to TRBJ2-1, with a weak D call TRBD2 (6 bases). With 4 bases removed from V and 6 bases from J, the gap between germline ends came to 20 bases. Germline V gene data show CDR1 as SGHRS and CDR2 as YFSETQ. This CDR3 spans 16 amino acids. CDR3 sequence reads: CASSPPESGSGNEQFF. DNA of the CDR3: TGCGCCAGCAGCCCCCCGGAAAGTGGTAGCGGCAATGAGCAGTTCTTC.

The chain links TRBV27 to TRBJ1-1, with D tentatively TRBD1 (5 bases). Trimming pared 4 bases from V and 4 bases from J, leaving 13 bases between. The germline V gene has CDR1 MNHEY and CDR2 SMNVEV (reference sequence). The CDR3 runs to 14 residues. The CDR3 here is CASSSRGLFTEAFF. For the CDR3, the DNA is TGTGCCAGCAGTTCTCGGGGGTTGTTCACTGAAGCTTTCTTT.

The J gene is TRBJ2-3, the V gene TRBV5-1, with 7 bases identical to TRBD1. From germline, CDR1 is SGHRS and CDR2 YFSETQ. Trimming took 4 bases from V and 0 from J; bases not matched to a gene: 8. This CDR3 has 16 residues. The CDR3 DNA is TGCGCCAGCAGCCTCCCCGGGACAGAGAGCACAGATACGCAGTATTTT. It codes for CASSLPGTESTDTQYF.

The V gene is TRBV19, the J gene TRBJ2-7; 10 bases agree with TRBD2. J gave up 1 base and V 1 base, and 1 base lay outside the gene matches. The CDR3 length is 15 residues. From germline, CDR1 is LNHDA and CDR2 SQIVND (reference sequence). This CDR3 is CASSIVLAGSYEQYF. The CDR3 DNA reads as TGTGCCAGTAGTATAGTACTAGCGGGGTCCTACGAGCAGTACTTC.

J is TRBJ2-3 and V is TRBV9; D not resolved. Trimming removed 0 bases from V and 0 bases from J, with 8 bases in between. The CDR3 totals 15 residues. Germline lookup yields CDR1 SGDLS and CDR2 YYNGEE. CDR3 coding DNA: TGTGCCAGCAGCGTAGCCCCCGGGAGCACAGATACGCAGTATTTT. It translates to CASSVAPGSTDTQYF. The full variable domain, with the rest looked up from reference TRBV9 and TRBJ2-3, is DSGVTQTPKHLITATGQRVTLRCSPRSGDLSVYWYQQSLDQGLQFLIQYYNGEERAKGNILERFSAQQFPDLHSELNLSSLELGDSALYFCASSVAPGSTDTQYFGPGTRLTVL.

This chain joins TRBV2 and TRBJ2-7, with TRBD2 identical over 11 bases. From germline, CDR1 is SNHLY and CDR2 FYNNEI. This CDR3 has 14 residues. Trimming at V came to 6 bases and at J to 6 bases, leaving 7 bases not matched to a gene. The CDR3 reads CASRLLAGDSEQYF. The CDR3 nucleotides read TGTGCCAGCAGATTACTAGCGGGAGATTCCGAGCAGTACTTC.

In the case of this clone: The identical CDR3 is also encoded by other nucleotide sequences in the sample. This chain links TRBV19 with TRBJ1-2, with D possibly matching TRBD1 (6 bases). Trimming left V 4 bases short and J 3 bases short, with 12 bases between. This CDR3 has 14 residues. Germline V gene lookup returns CDR1 LNHDA and CDR2 SQIVND (reference sequence). The DNA of the CDR3 is TGTGCCAGTAGTAGAGGACAGAGAGACTATGGCTACACCTTC. Protein: CASSRGQRDYGYTF.

V is TRBV21-1 and J is TRBJ2-6; TRBD2 is taken as the D call from the table, unchecked against the DNA. TRBV21-1 is termed a pseudogene. The CDR3 contains 14 residues. CDR3 in DNA: TGTGCCAGCACCCCACCGGCTGGGGCCAACGTCCTGACTTTC. Protein sequence: CASTPPAGANVLTF.

This chain joins TRBV12-3 or TRBV12-4 and TRBJ2-2; D not resolved. CDR3 size: 11 residues. Trimming cost V 9 bases and J 5 bases, with 7 bases left between them. The CDR3 DNA follows: TGTGCCAGTCAGGCGACCGGGGAGCTGTTTTTT. The encoded protein is CASQATGELFF.

This clone was counted once. This chain links TRBV4-1 with TRBJ2-1; D possibly corresponds to TRBD1 (6 bases). Germline assignment: CDR1 MGHRA and CDR2 YSYEKL. V was clipped by 0 bases and J by 3 bases, with 12 bases between them. The CDR3 is 16 amino acids. CDR3 nucleotide sequence: TGCGCCAGCAGCCAAGAAGGGACAAGAGGCTACAATGAGCAGTTCTTC. Translating gives CASSQEGTRGYNEQFF.

This chain connects TRBV5-8 to TRBJ1-3, with 8 bases that match TRBD1. This CDR3 is 14 amino acids long. The V segment lost 0 bases and the J segment 8 bases; nucleotides outside the gene matches: 4. The germline gives CDR1 SGHTS, CDR2 YDEGEE. CDR3 nucleotides: TGTGCCAGCAGCTTGGCCGGGACAGGTCACACCATATATTTT. Protein product: CASSLAGTGHTIYF.

The V call is TRBV19, the J call TRBJ2-7, with 7 positions matching TRBD1. The V segment lost 2 bases and the J segment 4 bases; nucleotides outside the gene matches: 5. Germline loops: CDR1 LNHDA, CDR2 SQIVND (reference sequence). The CDR3 contains 14 residues. CDR3 nucleotides: TGTGCCAGTAGTATAACGGACAGGTTGTACGAGCAGTACTTC. Its protein product is CASSITDRLYEQYF.

In regard to this clone: An end of the junction differs from the germline gene, which may be a read error. The chain couples TRBV7-6 to TRBJ2-3, with a possible D match to TRBD2 (6 bases). Germline values: CDR1 SGHVS, CDR2 FNYEAQ. The CDR3 runs 12 residues. In nucleotides, the CDR3 is TGTGCCAGCAGCTCCACGGGAGATGCGCAGTATTTT. It codes for CASSSTGDAQYF. The full variable domain, its missing parts supplied by reference TRBV7-6 and TRBJ2-3, is GAGVSQSPRYKVTKRGQDVALRCDPISGHVSLYWYRQALGQGPEFLTYFNYEAQQDKSGLPNDRFSAERPEGSISTLTIQRTEQRDSAMYRCASSSTGDAQYFGPGTRLTVL.

The chain joins TRBV18 to TRBJ2-4; 12 nucleotides match TRBD2. Germline V CDR1 and CDR2: KGHSH, LQKENI. This CDR3 has 16 amino acids. With V trimmed by 3 bases and J by 15 bases, 15 bases remained unmatched. CDR3 sequence (DNA): TGTGCCAGCTCACCCTTTGACACGACTAGCGGGAGAAGGAGGTACTTC. Its translation: CASSPFDTTSGRRRYF.

The chain employs TRBV3-1 (or the pseudogene TRBV3-2) and TRBJ2-5, with TRBD2 matching over 7 bases. CDR3 size: 15 residues. Germline V lookup: CDR1 LGHDT, CDR2 YNNKEL (reference sequence). V lost 3 bases and J lost 0; bases outside the gene matches: 4. DNA of the CDR3: TGTGCCAGCAGCCAGGGTAGCGGGTACCAAGAGACCCAGTACTTC. It is translated as CASSQGSGYQETQYF.

This sequence joins TRBV9 and TRBJ1-1; maybe TRBD1 (5 bases). V lost 4 bases and J 5 bases, leaving 30 bases between the germline ends. Per the germline V gene, CDR1 is SGDLS and CDR2 is YYNGEE. The CDR3 length is 19 residues. This CDR3 reads CASSPKLLSPRGTHTEAFF. In DNA form, the CDR3 reads TGTGCCAGCAGCCCAAAACTACTCTCCCCCCGGGGGACCCATACTGAAGCTTTCTTT. Using reference TRBV9 and TRBJ1-1 for the parts outside the CDR3, the full variable domain is DSGVTQTPKHLITATGQRVTLRCSPRSGDLSVYWYQQSLDQGLQFLIQYYNGEERAKGNILERFSAQQFPDLHSELNLSSLELGDSALYFCASSPKLLSPRGTHTEAFFGQGTRLTVV.

V usage is TRBV9 and J usage is TRBJ2-1, with 9 positions matching TRBD2. Germline lookup yields CDR1 SGDLS and CDR2 YYNGEE. The CDR3 is made up of 16 amino acids. Germline trimming cut 2 bases from V and 4 bases from J; bases unmatched to any gene: 7. CDR3 DNA sequence: TGTGCCAGCAGCGTGGCCGGCGGGAGGGCTTACAATGAGCAGTTCTTC. Its translation is CASSVAGGRAYNEQFF.

CDR3 sequence reads: CASSTVSGRANGELFF. The CDR3 nucleotides read TGTGCCAGCAGTACGGTTAGCGGGAGGGCCAACGGGGAGCTGTTTTTT. The J gene is TRBJ2-2, the V gene TRBV9, with TRBD2 matching over 11 bases. The CDR3 loop spans 16 amino acids. With 5 bases clipped from V and 7 bases from J, the junction kept 10 bases outside the gene matches. Germline CDR1 SGDLS, CDR2 YYNGEE.

The rearrangement links TRBV6-5 to TRBJ2-1, with D possibly TRBD2 on 6 matching bases. Germline V gene lookup returns CDR1 MNHEY and CDR2 SVGAGI. This CDR3 has 13 residues. Deletions cut 10 bases from V and 9 bases from J, with 19 bases between. The DNA for the CDR3 is TGTGCCACAAGGGCCGGGGGAGTAGGTGAGCAGTTCTTC. Translated, it gives CATRAGGVGEQFF.

This chain connects TRBV7-8 to TRBJ2-1, with TRBD1 matching over 7 bases. CDR1 is SGHVS, CDR2 FQNEAQ, per germline. The length of the CDR3 is 15 residues. J lost 8 bases, V lost 5 bases, and 12 bases had no gene match. Written as DNA, the CDR3 is TGTGCCAGCAGCGGGGGACAGAAAGCTCGCGATGAGCAGTTCTTC. This encodes CASSGGQKARDEQFF.

This sequence joins TRBV7-2 and TRBJ2-5; TRBD2 matches at 9 bases. J was trimmed by 1 base and V by 4 bases; bases with no gene match: 16. The CDR3 runs to 19 residues. Germline CDR1 reads SGHTA; CDR2 reads FQGNSA. The CDR3 spells CASSSRDEDPSGTQETQYF. Here the CDR3 DNA reads TGTGCCAGCAGCTCCAGGGATGAGGATCCTAGCGGGACCCAAGAGACCCAGTACTTC.